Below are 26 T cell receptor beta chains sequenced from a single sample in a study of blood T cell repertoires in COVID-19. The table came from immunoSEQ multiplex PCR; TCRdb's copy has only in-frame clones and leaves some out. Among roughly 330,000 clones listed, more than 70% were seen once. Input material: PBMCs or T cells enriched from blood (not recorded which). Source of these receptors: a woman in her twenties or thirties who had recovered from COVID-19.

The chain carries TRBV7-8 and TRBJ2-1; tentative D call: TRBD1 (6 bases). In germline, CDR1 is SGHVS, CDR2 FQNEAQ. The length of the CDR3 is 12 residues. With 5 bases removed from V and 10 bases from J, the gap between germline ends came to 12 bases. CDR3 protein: CASSGGGSEQFF. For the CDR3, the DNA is TGTGCCAGCAGCGGGGGCGGGTCGGAGCAGTTCTTC.

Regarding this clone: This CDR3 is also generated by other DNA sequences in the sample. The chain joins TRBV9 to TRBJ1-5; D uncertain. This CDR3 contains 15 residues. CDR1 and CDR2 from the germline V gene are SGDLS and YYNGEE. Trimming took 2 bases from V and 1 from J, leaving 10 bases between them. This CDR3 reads CASSVAGGSNQPQHF. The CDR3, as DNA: TGTGCCAGCAGCGTGGCGGGTGGAAGCAATCAGCCCCAGCATTTT.

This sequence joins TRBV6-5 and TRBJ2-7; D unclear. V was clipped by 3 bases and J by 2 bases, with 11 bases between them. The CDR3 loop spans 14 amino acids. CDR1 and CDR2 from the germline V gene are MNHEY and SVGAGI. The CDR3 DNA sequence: TGTGCCAGCAGTTATACTGTAACTGCCTACGAGCAGTACTTC. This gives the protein CASSYTVTAYEQYF.

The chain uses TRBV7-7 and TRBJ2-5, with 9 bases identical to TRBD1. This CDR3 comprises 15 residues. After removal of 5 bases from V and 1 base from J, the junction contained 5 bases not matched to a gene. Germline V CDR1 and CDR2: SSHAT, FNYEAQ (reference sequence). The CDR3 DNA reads TGTGCCAGCAGCCCCGACAGGGGGGGCCAAGAGACCCAGTACTTC. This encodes CASSPDRGGQETQYF. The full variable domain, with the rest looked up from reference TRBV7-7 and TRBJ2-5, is GAGVSQSPRYKVTKRGQDVTLRCDPISSHATLYWYQQALGQGPEFLTYFNYEAQPDKSGLPSDRFSAERPEGSISTLTIQRTEQRDSAMYRCASSPDRGGQETQYFGPGTRLLVL.

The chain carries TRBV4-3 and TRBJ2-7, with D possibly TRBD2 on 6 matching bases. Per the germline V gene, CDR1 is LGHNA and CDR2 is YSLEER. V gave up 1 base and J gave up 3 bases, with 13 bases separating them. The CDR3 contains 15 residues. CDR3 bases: TGCGCCAGCAGCCAAGTCCCGGGGGAGCACTACGAGCAGTACTTC. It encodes CASSQVPGEHYEQYF.

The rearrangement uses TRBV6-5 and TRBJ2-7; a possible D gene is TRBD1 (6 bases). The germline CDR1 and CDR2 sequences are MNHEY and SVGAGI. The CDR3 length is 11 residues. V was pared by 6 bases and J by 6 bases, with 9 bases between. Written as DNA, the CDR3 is TGTGCCAGCAGCCAGGGGAGCGAGCAGTACTTC. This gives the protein CASSQGSEQYF.

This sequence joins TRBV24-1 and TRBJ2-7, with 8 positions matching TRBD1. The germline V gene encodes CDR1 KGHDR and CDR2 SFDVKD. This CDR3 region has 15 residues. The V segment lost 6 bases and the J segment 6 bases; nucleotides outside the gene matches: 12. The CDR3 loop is CATSSALGQAAEQYF. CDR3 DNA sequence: TGTGCCACCAGTTCGGCCCTGGGACAGGCCGCCGAGCAGTACTTC.

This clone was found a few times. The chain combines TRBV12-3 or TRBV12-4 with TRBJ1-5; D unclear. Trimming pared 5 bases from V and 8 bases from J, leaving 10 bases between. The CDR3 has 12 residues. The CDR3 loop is CASSLGWEPQHF. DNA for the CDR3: TGTGCCAGCAGTCTCGGGTGGGAGCCCCAGCATTTT.

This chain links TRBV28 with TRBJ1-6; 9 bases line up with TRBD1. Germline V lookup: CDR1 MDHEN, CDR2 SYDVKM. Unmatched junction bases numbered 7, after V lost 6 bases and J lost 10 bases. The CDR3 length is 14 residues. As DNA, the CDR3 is TGTGCCAGCAGCTCGGGACAGGGAGTCTCACCCCTCCACTTT. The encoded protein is CASSSGQGVSPLHF. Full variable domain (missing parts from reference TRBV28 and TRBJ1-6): DVKVTQSSRYLVKRTGEKVFLECVQDMDHENMFWYRQDPGLGLRLIYFSYDVKMKEKGDIPEGYSVSREKKERFSLILESASTNQTSMYLCASSSGQGVSPLHFGNGTRLTVT.

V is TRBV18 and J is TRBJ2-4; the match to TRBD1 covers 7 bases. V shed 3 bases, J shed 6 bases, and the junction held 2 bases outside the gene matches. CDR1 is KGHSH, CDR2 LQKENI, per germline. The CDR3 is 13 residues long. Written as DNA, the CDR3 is TGTGCCAGCTCACCGGGACAGAGAAACATTCAGTACTTC. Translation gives CASSPGQRNIQYF.

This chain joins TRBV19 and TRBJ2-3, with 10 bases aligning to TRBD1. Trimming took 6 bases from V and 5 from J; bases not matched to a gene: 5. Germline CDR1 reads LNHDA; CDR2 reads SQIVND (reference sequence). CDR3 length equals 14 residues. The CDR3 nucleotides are TGTGCCAGTAGGATCCGGGACAGGGGAGATACGCAGTATTTT. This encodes CASRIRDRGDTQYF.

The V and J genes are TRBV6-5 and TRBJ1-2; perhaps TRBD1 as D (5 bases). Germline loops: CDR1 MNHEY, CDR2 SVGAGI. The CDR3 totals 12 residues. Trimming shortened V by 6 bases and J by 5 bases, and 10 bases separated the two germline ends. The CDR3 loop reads CASRTASYGYTF. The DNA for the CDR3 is TGTGCCAGCAGGACAGCCTCATATGGCTACACCTTC.

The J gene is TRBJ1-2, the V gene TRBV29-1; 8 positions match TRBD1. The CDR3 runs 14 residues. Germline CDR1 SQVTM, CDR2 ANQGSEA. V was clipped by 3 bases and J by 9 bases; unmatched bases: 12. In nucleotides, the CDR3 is TGCAGCGTTGAGATCGGGACAGGCCCCACCCGCTACACCTTC. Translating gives CSVEIGTGPTRYTF. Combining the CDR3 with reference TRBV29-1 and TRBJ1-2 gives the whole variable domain SAVISQKPSRDICQRGTSLTIQCQVDSQVTMMFWYRQQPGQSLTLIATANQGSEATYESGFVIDKFPISRPNLTFSTLTVSNMSPEDSSIYLCSVEIGTGPTRYTFGSGTRLTVV.

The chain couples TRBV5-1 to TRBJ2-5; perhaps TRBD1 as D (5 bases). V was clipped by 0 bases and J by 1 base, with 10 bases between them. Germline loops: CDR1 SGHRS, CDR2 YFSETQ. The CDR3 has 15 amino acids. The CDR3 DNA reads TGCGCCAGCAGCTTGGTAAGGGGCAGCCAAGAGACCCAGTACTTC. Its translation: CASSLVRGSQETQYF.

For the CDR3, the DNA is TGTGCCAGCTCACAGGGGAACACTGAAGCTTTCTTT. Its protein product is CASSQGNTEAFF. The chain couples TRBV12-3 or TRBV12-4 to TRBJ1-1, with D perhaps TRBD1 (6 bases). This CDR3 contains 12 residues. V was cut by 8 bases and J by 1 base, with 8 bases left in between.

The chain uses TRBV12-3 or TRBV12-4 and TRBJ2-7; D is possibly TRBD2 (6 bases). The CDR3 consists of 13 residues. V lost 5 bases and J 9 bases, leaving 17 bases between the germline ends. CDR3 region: CASSDRGRLGQYF. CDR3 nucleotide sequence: TGTGCCAGCAGTGATCGGGGGAGGCTGGGGCAGTACTTC.

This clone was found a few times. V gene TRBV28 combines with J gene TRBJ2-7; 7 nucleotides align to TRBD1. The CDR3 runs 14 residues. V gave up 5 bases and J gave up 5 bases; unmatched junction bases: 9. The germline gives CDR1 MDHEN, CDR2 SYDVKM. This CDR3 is CASSLDRVTDEQYF. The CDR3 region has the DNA TGTGCCAGCAGTCTCGACAGGGTAACGGACGAGCAGTACTTC.

The CDR3 DNA sequence: TGTGCCAGCCTGCGACAGCATATTAACACTGAAGCTTTCTTT. Its protein product is CASLRQHINTEAFF. This sequence joins TRBV7-9 and TRBJ1-1; possible D gene TRBD1, 5 bases. The CDR3 has 14 residues. V lost 8 bases and J lost 2, with 15 bases in between. CDR1 is SEHNR, CDR2 FQNEAQ, per germline (reference sequence). Supplemented by reference TRBV7-9 and TRBJ1-1, the full variable domain reads DTGVSQNPRHKITKRGQNVTFRCDPISEHNRLYWYRQTLGQGPEFLTYFQNEAQLEKSRLLSDRFSAERPKGSFSTLEIQRTEQGDSAMYLCASLRQHINTEAFFGQGTRLTVV.

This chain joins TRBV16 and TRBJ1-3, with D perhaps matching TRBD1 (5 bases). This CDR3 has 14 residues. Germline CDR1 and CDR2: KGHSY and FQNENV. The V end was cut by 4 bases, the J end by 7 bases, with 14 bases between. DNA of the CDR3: TGTGCCAGCAGCCCACAGGACCGCCGTAACACCATATATTTT. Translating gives CASSPQDRRNTIYF.

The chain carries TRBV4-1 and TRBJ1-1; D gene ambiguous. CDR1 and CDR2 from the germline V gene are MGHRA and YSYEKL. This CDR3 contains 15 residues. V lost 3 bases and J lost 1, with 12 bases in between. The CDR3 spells CASSQIASANTEAFF. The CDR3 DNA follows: TGCGCCAGCAGCCAGATAGCCAGCGCGAACACTGAAGCTTTCTTT.

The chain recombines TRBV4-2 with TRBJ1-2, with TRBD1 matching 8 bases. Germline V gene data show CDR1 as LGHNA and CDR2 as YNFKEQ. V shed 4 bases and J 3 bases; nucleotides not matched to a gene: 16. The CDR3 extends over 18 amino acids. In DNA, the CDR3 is TGTGCCAGCAGCCCGGGGCCCGGGACAGGAAATAGGGACTATGGCTACACCTTC. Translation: CASSPGPGTGNRDYGYTF.

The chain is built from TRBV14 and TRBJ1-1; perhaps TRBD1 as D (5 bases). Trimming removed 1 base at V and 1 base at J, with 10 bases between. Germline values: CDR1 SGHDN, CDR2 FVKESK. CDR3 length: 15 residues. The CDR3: CASSQGPRGNTEAFF. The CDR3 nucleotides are TGTGCCAGCAGCCAAGGGCCAAGGGGGAACACTGAAGCTTTCTTT. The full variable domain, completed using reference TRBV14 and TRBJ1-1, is EAGVTQFPSHSVIEKGQTVTLRCDPISGHDNLYWYRRVMGKEIKFLLHFVKESKQDESGMPNNRFLAERTGGTYSTLKVQPAELEDSGVYFCASSQGPRGNTEAFFGQGTRLTVV.

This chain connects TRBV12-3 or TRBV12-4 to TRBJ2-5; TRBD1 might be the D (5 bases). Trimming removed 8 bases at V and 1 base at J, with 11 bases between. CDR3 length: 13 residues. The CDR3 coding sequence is TGTGCCAGCGGAAAGGGGATCCAAGAGACCCAGTACTTC. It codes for CASGKGIQETQYF.

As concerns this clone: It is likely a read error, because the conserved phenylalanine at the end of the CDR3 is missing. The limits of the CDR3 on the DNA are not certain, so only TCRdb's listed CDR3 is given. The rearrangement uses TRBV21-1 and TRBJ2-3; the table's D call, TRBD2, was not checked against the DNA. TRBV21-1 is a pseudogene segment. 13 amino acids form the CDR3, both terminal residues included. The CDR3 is CASLRTGRGGPRL.

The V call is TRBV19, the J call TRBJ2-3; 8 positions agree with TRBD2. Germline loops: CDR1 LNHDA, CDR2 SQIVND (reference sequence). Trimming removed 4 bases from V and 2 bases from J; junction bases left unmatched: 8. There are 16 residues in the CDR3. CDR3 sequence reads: CASSTTGGGTTDTQYF. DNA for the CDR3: TGTGCCAGTAGTACCACTGGCGGGGGGACCACAGATACGCAGTATTTT.

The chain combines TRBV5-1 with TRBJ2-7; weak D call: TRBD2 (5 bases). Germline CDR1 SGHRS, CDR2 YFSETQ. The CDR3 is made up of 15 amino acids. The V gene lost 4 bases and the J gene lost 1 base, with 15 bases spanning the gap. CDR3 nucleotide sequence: TGCGCCAGCAGCCGCTATAGTGAGGGATCCTACGAGCAGTACTTC. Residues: CASSRYSEGSYEQYF. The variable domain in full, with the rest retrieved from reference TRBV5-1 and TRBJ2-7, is KAGVTQTPRYLIKTRGQQVTLSCSPISGHRSVSWYQQTPGQGLQFLFEYFSETQRNKGNFPGRFSGRQFSNSRSEMNVSTLELGDSALYLCASSRYSEGSYEQYFGPGTRLTVT.